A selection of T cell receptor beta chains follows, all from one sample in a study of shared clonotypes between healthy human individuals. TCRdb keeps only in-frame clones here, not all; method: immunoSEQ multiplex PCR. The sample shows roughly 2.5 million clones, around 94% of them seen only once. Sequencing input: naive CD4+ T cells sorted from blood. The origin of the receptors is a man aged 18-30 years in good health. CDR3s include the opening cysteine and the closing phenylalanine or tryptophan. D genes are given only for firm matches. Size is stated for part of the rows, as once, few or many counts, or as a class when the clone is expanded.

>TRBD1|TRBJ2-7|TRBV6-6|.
TGTGCCAGCAGCCAGGACAGGTCTAGGGAGCAGTACTTC
CASSQDRSREQYF
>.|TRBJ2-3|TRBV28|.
TGTGCCAGCAGTCCGCCCGGCAGGGCAGATACGCAGTATTTT
CASSPPGRADTQYF
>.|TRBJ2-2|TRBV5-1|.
TGCGCCAGCAGGGCAGGGGACTCCGCGAACACCGGGGAGCTGTTTTTT
CASRAGDSANTGELFF
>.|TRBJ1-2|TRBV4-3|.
TGCGCCAGCAGCCGAGATCCGATAGAAAGGACGTCCTATGGCTACACCTTC
CASSRDPIERTSYGYTF
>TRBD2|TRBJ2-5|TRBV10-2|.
TGCGCCAGCAGACTAGCGGGGGGACAAGAGACCCAGTACTTC
CASRLAGGQETQYF
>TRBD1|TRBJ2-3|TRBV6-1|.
TGTGCCAGCAGTGGACAGGGGGCCGGCACAGATACGCAGTATTTT
CASSGQGAGTDTQYF
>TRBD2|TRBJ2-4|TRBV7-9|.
TGTGCCAGCAGCATCGGGACTAGCGGGGAACTTCAGTACTTC
CASSIGTSGELQYF
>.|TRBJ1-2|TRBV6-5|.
TGTGCCAGCAGGTCGTCTGGTGGCTATGGCTACACCTTC
CASRSSGGYGYTF
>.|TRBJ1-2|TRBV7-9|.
TGTGCCAGCAGCTTAGCGGAGTCGAGGGGCGGGGGCTACACCTTC
CASSLAESRGGGYTF
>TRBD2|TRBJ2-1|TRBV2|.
TGTGCCAGCAGTGCTCGACTAGCGGGAGTGAATGAGCAGTTCTTC
CASSARLAGVNEQFF
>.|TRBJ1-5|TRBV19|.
TGTGCCAGTAGTACTTTTACAGGGAGCCAGCCCCAGCATTTT
CASSTFTGSQPQHF
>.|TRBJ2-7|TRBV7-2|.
TGTGCCAGCAGCTCCGGGCAGGGGAGACCCTCATTATACGAGCAGTACTTC
CASSSGQGRPSLYEQYF
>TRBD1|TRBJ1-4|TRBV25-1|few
TGTGCCAGCAGGGGACAGGGGGGAAAACTGTTTTTT
CASRGQGGKLFF
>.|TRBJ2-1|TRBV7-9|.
TGTGCCAGCAGCGCCCGGCGAACAGAGTCCTACAATGAGCAGTTCTTC
CASSARRTESYNEQFF
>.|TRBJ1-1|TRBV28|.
TGTGCCAGCTGGACAGTGAACACTGAAGCTTTCTTT
CASWTVNTEAFF
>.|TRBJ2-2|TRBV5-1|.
TGCGCCAGCAGCGTCAACACCGGGGAGCTGTTTTTT
CASSVNTGELFF
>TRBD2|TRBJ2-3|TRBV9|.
TGTGCCAGTACTAGCGCCCGAGGGGCAGATACGCAGTATTTT
CASTSARGADTQYF
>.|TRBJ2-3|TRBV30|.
TGTGCCTGGTCCCGACTAGGCCTGGGCACAGATACGCAGTATTTT
CAWSRLGLGTDTQYF
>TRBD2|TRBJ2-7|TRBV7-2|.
TGTGCCAGCAGCTTAGCGCGGGCGGGAGGGAATAGGGAGCAGTACTTC
CASSLARAGGNREQYF
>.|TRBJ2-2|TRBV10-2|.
TGCGCCACCGTCCGTGATCGGACGGACACCGGGGAGCTGTTTTTT
CATVRDRTDTGELFF
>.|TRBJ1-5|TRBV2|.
TGTGCCAGCAGTGACAGGGCAGGCCCTAATCAGCCCCAGCATTTT
CASSDRAGPNQPQHF
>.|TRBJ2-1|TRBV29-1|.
TGCAGCGTTGTGAGTTTCTCCTACAATGAGCAGTTCTTC
CSVVSFSYNEQFF
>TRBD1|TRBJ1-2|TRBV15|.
TGTGCCACCAGCAGGGGACAGGGGGATGGTGGCTACACCTTC
CATSRGQGDGGYTF
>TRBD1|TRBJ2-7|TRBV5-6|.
TGTGCCAGCAGCTTGCGGACGACAGGGTGGAACTACGAGCAGTACTTC
CASSLRTTGWNYEQYF
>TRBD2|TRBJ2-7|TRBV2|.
TGTGCCAGCAATCTAGTAGCGGGGTCCTACGAGCAGTACTTC
CASNLVAGSYEQYF
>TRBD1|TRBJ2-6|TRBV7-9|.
TGTGCCAGCAGCTTCCAGGGGGACTCTGGGGCCAACGTCCTGACTTTC
CASSFQGDSGANVLTF
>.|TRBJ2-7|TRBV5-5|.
TGTGCCAGCACCCAAAGTCTAGCGTCTACGGGCGAGCAGTACTTC
CASTQSLASTGEQYF
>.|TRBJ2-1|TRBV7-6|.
TGTGCCAGCAGCTTCCCTGCCCGCAATGAGCAGTTCTTC
CASSFPARNEQFF
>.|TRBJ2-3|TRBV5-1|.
TGCGCCAGCAGCTTACGTCGCCCTAGCACAGATACGCAGTATTTT
CASSLRRPSTDTQYF
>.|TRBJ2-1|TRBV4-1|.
TGCGCCAGCAGCCCCGAGGAGAGGTCCTACAATGAGCAGTTCTTC
CASSPEERSYNEQFF
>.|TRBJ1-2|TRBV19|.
TGTGCCAGTTTCACCGGGCTCCCTAACTATGGCTACACCTTC
CASFTGLPNYGYTF
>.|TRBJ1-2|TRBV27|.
TGTGCCAGCAGCCCGGGACACGGCCAATTCCAATATGGCTACACCTTC
CASSPGHGQFQYGYTF
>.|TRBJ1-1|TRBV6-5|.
TGTGCCAGCAGTTACTGGCCCAACCCAGGCACTGAAGCTTTCTTT
CASSYWPNPGTEAFF
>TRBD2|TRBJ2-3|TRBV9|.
TGTGCCAGCAGCCTAAGGGCTAGCGGGAGTCTCTACACAGATACGCAGTATTTT
CASSLRASGSLYTDTQYF
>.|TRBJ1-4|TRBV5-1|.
TGCGCCAGCAGCTTGGGGGGTCGTGAAAAACTGTTTTTT
CASSLGGREKLFF